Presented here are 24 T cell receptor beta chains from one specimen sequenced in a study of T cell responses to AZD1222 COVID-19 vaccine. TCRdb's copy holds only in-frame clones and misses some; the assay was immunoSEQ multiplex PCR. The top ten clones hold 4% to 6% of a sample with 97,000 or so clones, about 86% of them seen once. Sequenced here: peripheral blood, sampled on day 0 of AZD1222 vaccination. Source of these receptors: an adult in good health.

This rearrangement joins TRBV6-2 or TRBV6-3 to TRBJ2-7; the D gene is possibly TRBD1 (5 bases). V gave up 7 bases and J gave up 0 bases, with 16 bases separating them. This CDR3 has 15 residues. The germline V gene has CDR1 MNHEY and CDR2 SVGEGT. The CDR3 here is CASTPHRPSSYEQYF. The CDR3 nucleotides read TGTGCCAGCACCCCCCACAGGCCGAGCTCCTACGAGCAGTACTTC.

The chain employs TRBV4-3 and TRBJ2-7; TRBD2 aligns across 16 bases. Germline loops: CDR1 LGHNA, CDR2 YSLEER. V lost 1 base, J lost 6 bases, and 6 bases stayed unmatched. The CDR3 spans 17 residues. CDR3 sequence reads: CASSQAGLAGGTGEQYF. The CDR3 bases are TGCGCCAGCAGCCAAGCGGGACTAGCGGGAGGGACTGGCGAGCAGTACTTC.

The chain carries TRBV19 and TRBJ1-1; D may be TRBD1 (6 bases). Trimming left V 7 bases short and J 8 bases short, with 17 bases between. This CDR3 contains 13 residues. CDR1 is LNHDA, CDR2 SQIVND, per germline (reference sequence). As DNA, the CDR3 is TGTGCCAGTACCCAATTGGGGGGCGGAGAAGCTTTCTTT. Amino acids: CASTQLGGGEAFF.

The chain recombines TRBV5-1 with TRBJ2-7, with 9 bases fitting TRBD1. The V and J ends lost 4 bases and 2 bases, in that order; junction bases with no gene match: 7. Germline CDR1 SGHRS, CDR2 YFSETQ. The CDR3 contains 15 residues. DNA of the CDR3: TGCGCCAGCAGCCCTCCGGGACAGGGTGCCTACGAGCAGTACTTC. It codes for CASSPPGQGAYEQYF.

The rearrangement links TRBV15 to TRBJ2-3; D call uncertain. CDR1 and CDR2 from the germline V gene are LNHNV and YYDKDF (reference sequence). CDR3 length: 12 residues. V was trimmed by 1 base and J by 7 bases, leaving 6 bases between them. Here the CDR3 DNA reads TGTGCCACCAGCAGAGCGGCCAATACGCAGTATTTT. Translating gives CATSRAANTQYF. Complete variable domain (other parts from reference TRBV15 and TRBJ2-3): DAMVIQNPRYQVTQFGKPVTLSCSQTLNHNVMYWYQQKSSQAPKLLFHYYDKDFNNEADTPDNFQSRRPNTSFCFLDIRSPGLGDTAMYLCATSRAANTQYFGPGTRLTVL.

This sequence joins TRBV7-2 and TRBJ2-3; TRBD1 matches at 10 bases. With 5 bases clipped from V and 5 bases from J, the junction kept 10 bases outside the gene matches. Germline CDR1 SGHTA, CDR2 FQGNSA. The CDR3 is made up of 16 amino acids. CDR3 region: CASSAPGTGVRDTQYF. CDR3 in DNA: TGTGCCAGCAGCGCGCCCGGGACAGGGGTTAGAGATACGCAGTATTTT.

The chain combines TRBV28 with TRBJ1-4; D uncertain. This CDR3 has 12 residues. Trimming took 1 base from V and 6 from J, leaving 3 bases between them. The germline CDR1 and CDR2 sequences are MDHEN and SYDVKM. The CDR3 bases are TGTGCCAGCAGTTTATCCTATGAAAAACTGTTTTTT. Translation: CASSLSYEKLFF.

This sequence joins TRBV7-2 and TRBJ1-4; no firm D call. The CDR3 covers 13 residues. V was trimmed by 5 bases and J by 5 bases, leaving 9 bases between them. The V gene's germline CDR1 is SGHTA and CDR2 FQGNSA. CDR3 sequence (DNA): TGTGCCAGCAGCCCCCGGGAAAATGAAAAACTGTTTTTT. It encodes CASSPRENEKLFF.

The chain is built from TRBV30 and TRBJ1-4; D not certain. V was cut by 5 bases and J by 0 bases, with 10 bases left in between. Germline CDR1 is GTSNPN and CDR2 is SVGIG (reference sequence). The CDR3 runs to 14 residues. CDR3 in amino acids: CAWADGATNEKLFF. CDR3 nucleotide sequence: TGTGCCTGGGCAGACGGTGCAACTAATGAAAAACTGTTTTTT.

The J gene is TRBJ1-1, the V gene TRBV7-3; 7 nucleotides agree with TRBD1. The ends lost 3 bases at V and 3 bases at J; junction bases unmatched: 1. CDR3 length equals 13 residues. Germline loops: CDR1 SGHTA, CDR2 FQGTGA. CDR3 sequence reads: CASSFGQDTEAFF. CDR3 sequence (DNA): TGTGCCAGCAGCTTCGGACAGGACACTGAAGCTTTCTTT.

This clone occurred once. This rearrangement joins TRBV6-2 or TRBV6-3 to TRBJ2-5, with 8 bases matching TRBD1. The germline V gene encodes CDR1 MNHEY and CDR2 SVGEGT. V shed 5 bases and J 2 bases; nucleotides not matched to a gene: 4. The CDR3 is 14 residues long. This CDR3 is CASSPWTGQETQYF. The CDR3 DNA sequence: TGTGCCAGCAGTCCCTGGACAGGGCAAGAGACCCAGTACTTC.

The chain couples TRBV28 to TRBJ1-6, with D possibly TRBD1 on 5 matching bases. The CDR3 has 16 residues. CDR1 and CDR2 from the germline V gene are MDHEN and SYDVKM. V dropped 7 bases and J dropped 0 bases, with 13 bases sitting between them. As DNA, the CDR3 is TGTGCCAGCAACCTCCGGGACGCCTCCTATAATTCACCCCTCCACTTT. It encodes CASNLRDASYNSPLHF. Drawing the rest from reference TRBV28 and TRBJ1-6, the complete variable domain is DVKVTQSSRYLVKRTGEKVFLECVQDMDHENMFWYRQDPGLGLRLIYFSYDVKMKEKGDIPEGYSVSREKKERFSLILESASTNQTSMYLCASNLRDASYNSPLHFGNGTRLTVT.

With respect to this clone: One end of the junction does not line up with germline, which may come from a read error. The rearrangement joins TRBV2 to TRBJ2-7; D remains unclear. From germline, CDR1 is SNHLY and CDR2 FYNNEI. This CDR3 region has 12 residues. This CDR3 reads CASSDTSYAQYF. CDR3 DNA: TGTGCCAGCAGTGATACGTCATACGCGCAGTACTTC.

The CDR3 DNA is TGTGCCTGGGCTTATGTACCTGGAAACACCATATATTTT. Translation: CAWAYVPGNTIYF. The chain recombines TRBV30 with TRBJ1-3; no reliable D call. Trimming pared 5 bases from V and 2 bases from J, leaving 10 bases between. Germline V gene sequence: CDR1 GTSNPN, CDR2 SVGIG (reference sequence). The length of the CDR3 is 13 residues.

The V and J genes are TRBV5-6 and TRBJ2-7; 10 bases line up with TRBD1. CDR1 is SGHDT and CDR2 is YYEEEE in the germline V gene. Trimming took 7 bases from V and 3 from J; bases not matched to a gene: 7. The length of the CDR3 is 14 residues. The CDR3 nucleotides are TGTGCCAGCGAGGACAGGGGGTACAACTACGAGCAGTACTTC. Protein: CASEDRGYNYEQYF.

The CDR3 sequence: CASSQEVGGARELFF. Written as DNA, the CDR3 is TGTGCCAGCAGCCAAGAAGTGGGAGGAGCGCGGGAGCTGTTTTTT. The chain recombines TRBV14 with TRBJ2-2, with D possibly TRBD2 on 6 matching bases. Deletions cut 0 bases from V and 9 bases from J, with 14 bases between. CDR3 length: 15 residues. Looked up from germline, CDR1 is SGHDN and CDR2 is FVKESK.

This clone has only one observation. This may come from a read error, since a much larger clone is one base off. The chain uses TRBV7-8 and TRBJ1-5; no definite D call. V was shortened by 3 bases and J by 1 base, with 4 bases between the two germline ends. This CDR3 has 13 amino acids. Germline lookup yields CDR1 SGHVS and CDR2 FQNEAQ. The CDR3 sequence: CASSLDSNQPQHF. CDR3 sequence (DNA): TGTGCCAGCAGCTTGGACAGCAATCAGCCCCAGCATTTT. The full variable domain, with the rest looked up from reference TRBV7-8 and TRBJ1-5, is GAGVSQSPRYKVAKRGQDVALRCDPISGHVSLFWYQQALGQGPEFLTYFQNEAQLDKSGLPSDRFFAERPEGSVSTLKIQRTQQEDSAVYLCASSLDSNQPQHFGDGTRLSIL.

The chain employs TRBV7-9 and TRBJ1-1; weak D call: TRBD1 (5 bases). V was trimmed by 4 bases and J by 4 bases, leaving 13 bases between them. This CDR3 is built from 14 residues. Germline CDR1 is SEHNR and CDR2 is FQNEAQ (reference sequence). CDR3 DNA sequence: TGTGCCAGCAGCTCGGTAGGGGAGGGCACTGAAGCTTTCTTT. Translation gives CASSSVGEGTEAFF.

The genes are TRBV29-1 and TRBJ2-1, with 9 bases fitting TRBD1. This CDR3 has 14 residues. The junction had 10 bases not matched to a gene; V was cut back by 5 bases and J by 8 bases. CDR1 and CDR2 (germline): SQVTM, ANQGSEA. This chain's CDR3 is CSVSYRGLYDEQFF. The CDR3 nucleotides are TGCAGCGTTTCTTACAGGGGGCTTTACGATGAGCAGTTCTTC.

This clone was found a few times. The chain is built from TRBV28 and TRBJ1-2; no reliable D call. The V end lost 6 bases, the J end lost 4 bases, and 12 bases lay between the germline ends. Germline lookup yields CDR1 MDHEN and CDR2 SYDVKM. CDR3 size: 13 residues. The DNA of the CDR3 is TGTGCCAGCAGCCCCTATGAGACCTATGGCTACACCTTC. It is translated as CASSPYETYGYTF.

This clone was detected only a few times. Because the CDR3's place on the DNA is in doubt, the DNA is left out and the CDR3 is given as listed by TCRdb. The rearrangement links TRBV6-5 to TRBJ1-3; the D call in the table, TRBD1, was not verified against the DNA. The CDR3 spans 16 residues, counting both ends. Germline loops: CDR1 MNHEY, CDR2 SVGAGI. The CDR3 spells CASSSSTVYSGNTIYF.

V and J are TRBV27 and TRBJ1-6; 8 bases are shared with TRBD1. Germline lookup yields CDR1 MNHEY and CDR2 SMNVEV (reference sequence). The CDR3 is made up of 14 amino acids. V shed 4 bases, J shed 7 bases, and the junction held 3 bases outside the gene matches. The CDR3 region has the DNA TGTGCCAGCAGTTCCCAGGGGGCCAATTCACCCCTCCACTTT. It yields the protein CASSSQGANSPLHF.

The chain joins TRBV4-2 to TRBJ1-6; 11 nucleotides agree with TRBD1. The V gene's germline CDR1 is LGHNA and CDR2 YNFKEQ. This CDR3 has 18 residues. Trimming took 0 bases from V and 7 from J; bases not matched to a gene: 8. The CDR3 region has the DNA TGTGCCAGCAGCCAAGATTCACAAGGGACAGGGGGAAATTCACCCCTCCACTTT. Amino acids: CASSQDSQGTGGNSPLHF.

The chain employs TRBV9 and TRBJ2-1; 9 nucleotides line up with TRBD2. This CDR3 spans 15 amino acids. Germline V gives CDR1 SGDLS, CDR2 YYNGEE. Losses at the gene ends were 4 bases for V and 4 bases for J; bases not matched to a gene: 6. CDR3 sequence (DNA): TGTGCCAGCAGCCCTCATAGCGGGGGATACAATGAGCAGTTCTTC. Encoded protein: CASSPHSGGYNEQFF.